Each of the 12 T cell receptor beta chains below was sequenced from the same sample in a study of cytomegalovirus exposure and HLA in healthy donors. Primers for the PCR totalled 60 Vbeta and 13 Jbeta. Generated by immunoSEQ multiplex PCR, the TCRdb table keeps only in-frame clones and is missing some. The sample lists some 41,000 clones; 51% were seen once. Specimen: PBMCs. These receptors came from a man in his 60s in good health and CMV-seronegative.

The chain recombines TRBV19 with TRBJ1-2, with a tentative D call TRBD1 (5 bases). The CDR3 loop spans 13 amino acids. V lost 3 bases and J lost 10, with 15 bases in between. The germline gives CDR1 LNHDA, CDR2 SQIVND (reference sequence). CDR3 DNA sequence: TGTGCCAGTAGTATTGGGGCAGGCTGGGACTACACCTTC. The encoded protein is CASSIGAGWDYTF.

V gene TRBV2 combines with J gene TRBJ2-7; 13 bases match TRBD2. V was pared by 6 bases and J by 0 bases, with 5 bases of the junction left unmatched. CDR3 length: 16 amino acids. CDR1 is SNHLY and CDR2 is FYNNEI in the germline V gene. The CDR3 loop reads CASSGGLAGYSYEQYF. CDR3 nucleotides: TGTGCCAGCAGCGGGGGACTAGCGGGATACTCCTACGAGCAGTACTTC.

This clone has only a few counts. The chain uses TRBV30 and TRBJ2-2; no clear D. Trimming cost V 3 bases and J 4 bases, with 9 bases left between them. In germline, CDR1 is GTSNPN, CDR2 SVGIG (reference sequence). The CDR3 extends over 13 amino acids. The CDR3 DNA reads as TGTGCCTGGAGCGGTGGAGCCACCGGGGAGCTGTTTTTT. As protein: CAWSGGATGELFF. The full variable domain, rest sourced from reference TRBV30 and TRBJ2-2, is SQTIHQWPATLVQPVGSPLSLECTVEGTSNPNLYWYRQAAGRGLQLLFYSVGIGQISSEVPQNLSASRPQDRQFILSSKKLLLSDSGFYLCAWSGGATGELFFGEGSRLTVL.

The J gene is TRBJ2-7, the V gene TRBV6-1; 8 bases are shared with TRBD1. Germline assignment: CDR1 MNHNS and CDR2 SASEGT. V lost 6 bases and J lost 5; bases outside the gene matches: 6. The CDR3 consists of 13 residues. DNA for the CDR3: TGTGCCAGCAGCGGACAGGGTAAACACGAGCAGTACTTC. Its protein is CASSGQGKHEQYF.

This clone showed up just a few times. This sequence joins TRBV6-6 and TRBJ2-7; D not certain. CDR1 and CDR2 (germline): MNHNY, SVGAGI (reference sequence). V lost 5 bases, J lost 6 bases, and 17 bases lay in between. The CDR3 runs to 14 residues. The CDR3: CASSPLVVVGEQYF. The CDR3 region has the DNA TGTGCCAGCAGTCCCTTAGTCGTTGTCGGCGAGCAGTACTTC.

Comment on this clone: Other DNA sequences within the sample encode an identical CDR3. For the CDR3, the DNA is TGTGCCAGCAGTTATGGGGGGACTAATGAAAAACTGTTTTTT. Translation: CASSYGGTNEKLFF. V usage is TRBV6-5 and J usage is TRBJ1-4; the D gene is possibly TRBD1 (5 bases). Germline assignment: CDR1 MNHEY and CDR2 SVGAGI. V lost 3 bases and J lost 2, with 7 bases in between. The CDR3 has 14 amino acids.

This sequence joins TRBV27 and TRBJ2-5; 7 bases fit TRBD2. CDR3 size: 12 residues. The V gene's germline CDR1 is MNHEY and CDR2 SMNVEV (reference sequence). Trimming cost V 6 bases and J 4 bases; bases outside gene matches: 2. Written as DNA, the CDR3 is TGTGCCAGCAGAACGGGGGGAGAGACCCAGTACTTC. As protein: CASRTGGETQYF.

The chain links TRBV30 to TRBJ2-7, with 9 bases identical to TRBD1. Germline V gene lookup returns CDR1 GTSNPN and CDR2 SVGIG (reference sequence). The CDR3 consists of 14 residues. V shed 4 bases and J 5 bases; nucleotides not matched to a gene: 9. The CDR3 nucleotides are TGTGCCTGGAAGGGACAGGGCGTCACCAACGAGCAGTACTTC. It translates to CAWKGQGVTNEQYF. Filled out from reference TRBV30 and TRBJ2-7, the complete variable domain reads SQTIHQWPATLVQPVGSPLSLECTVEGTSNPNLYWYRQAAGRGLQLLFYSVGIGQISSEVPQNLSASRPQDRQFILSSKKLLLSDSGFYLCAWKGQGVTNEQYFGPGTRLTVT.

The J gene is TRBJ1-2, the V gene TRBV6-5; D might be TRBD1 (6 bases). The CDR3 runs to 15 residues. V lost 4 bases to trimming and J lost 2 bases, with 14 bases between them. CDR1 is MNHEY and CDR2 is SVGAGI in the germline V gene. CDR3 bases: TGTGCCAGCAGTTTTCGGGACAACTACAACTATGGCTACACCTTC. It encodes CASSFRDNYNYGYTF.

The chain combines TRBV6-6 with TRBJ2-1; D is perhaps TRBD2 (5 bases). Trimming cost V 2 bases and J 7 bases, with 12 bases left between them. CDR1 and CDR2 from the germline V gene are MNHNY and SVGAGI (reference sequence). The CDR3 totals 14 residues. CDR3 bases: TGTGCCAGCAGTTACCGGGGTCTAGCAAATGAGCAGTTCTTC. Residues: CASSYRGLANEQFF.

The rearrangement joins TRBV30 to TRBJ1-5; 9 bases align to TRBD1. This CDR3 contains 15 residues. Per germline, CDR1 GTSNPN and CDR2 SVGIG (reference sequence). Unmatched junction bases numbered 8, after V lost 2 bases and J lost 6 bases. CDR3 sequence: CAWSFRDRVGQPQHF. Here the CDR3 DNA reads TGTGCCTGGAGTTTCCGGGACAGGGTTGGTCAGCCCCAGCATTTT.

This chain uses TRBV18 with TRBJ2-6; D gene ambiguous. V was cut by 5 bases and J by 2 bases, with 7 bases left in between. CDR3 length equals 14 residues. Germline CDR1 and CDR2: KGHSH and LQKENI. The CDR3 region is CASSEPAGANVLTF. The CDR3, as DNA: TGTGCCAGCTCAGAACCGGCTGGGGCCAACGTCCTGACTTTC. The entire variable domain, with the rest obtained from reference TRBV18 and TRBJ2-6, is as follows: NAGVMQNPRHLVRRRGQEARLRCSPMKGHSHVYWYRQLPEEGLKFMVYLQKENIIDESGMPKERFSAEFPKEGPSILRIQQVVRGDSAAYFCASSEPAGANVLTFGAGSRLTVL.